This T cell receptor (beta chain) is drawn from a study of blood T cell repertoires in COVID-19 (dated by TCRdb to the early 2020s). For the study in its entirety: The collaborator samples originated in the United States, Italy and Spain and spanned the acute and convalescent phases of COVID-19. The material from the prospective study consisted of cDNA or gDNA derived from T cells, B-cell-depleted T cells, or PBMCs. The dataset comprised deeply sampled blood TCRbeta repertoires from subjects exposed to, actively infected with, or recovered from COVID-19. A freely available public database, intended as a resource for researchers studying the immune response to SARS-CoV-2, is where the repertoires were released. The samples were drawn from the first 160 participants of the ongoing ImmuneRACE study and from 950 to 1,500 subjects provided by 6 global collaborators. Sample metadata almost always included a de-identified subject ID, COVID-19 status, age in years and sex. Where HLA class I and class II types were available, the types were taken from metadata supplied by the sample provider, not from assay-based typing.

Participants in the prospective study were enrolled through a virtual design, were aged about 18 to 90 years, and lived in approximately 25 United States geographic areas. Cohort assignment in the prospective study relied on participant-reported clinical history from a screening survey and a study questionnaire. Exposed participants were defined as having been in contact with someone with a PCR-confirmed or clinician-diagnosed COVID-19 case within 2 weeks of study entry. In the prospective study, whole blood, serum and a nasopharyngeal or oropharyngeal swab were collected from each participant by mobile phlebotomists. Additional blood draws and questionnaires over an approximately two-month period could optionally be provided by prospective study participants. Prospective study blood samples were shipped either frozen or at room temperature before DNA extraction. About this clone itself: Its antigen has not been determined. No much larger clonotype is one base removed from it; base qualities were not supplied.

V loses 2 bases of germline sequence and J loses 7 bases, and the interval between the two ends is 11 bases. The CDR3, cysteine through phenylalanine, is 13 amino acids long. The kept DNA is CDR3 alone, 39 bases in frame from the first base. Results the study describes overall, beyond this receptor: The amount of clinical and demographic metadata varied by source and participant and was provided uncurated.

TCRbeta CDR3 regions were amplified from genomic DNA by means of the immunoSEQ Assay, a bias-controlled multiplex PCR. The paper's data handling went like this. Nucleated cell counts per sample were estimated from amplification of reference gene primers within the assay. To quantify the absolute abundance of each unique TCRbeta CDR3 rearrangement, sequence reads were collapsed and filtered. For each sample, productive Simpson clonality was calculated as the square root of Simpson's diversity index over productive rearrangements. Imported from immuneACCESS, the table was reduced by TCRdb to in-frame sequences with V and J called. These copies leave out some clones; in studies compared against another copy, an unresolved V gene accounts for under half, and the cause of the remainder is not known. For V, J and clone size, that table is used; D and trimming come from the DNA. Recorded for this sample are hundreds of thousands of clones; around nine tenths of them occurred a single time. The ten largest clones add up to about 1.5% of the sample.

This sequence was found in a woman aged 18-29 years who had been exposed to COVID-19. The sequence joins TRBV12-3 or TRBV12-4 to TRBJ1-1; D gene: possibly TRBD1, on 5 matching bases. The sample consisted of PBMCs or T cells enriched from blood (not recorded which). Here the CDR3 is given as CASSLPYRLEAFF. The sequenced DNA is TGTGCCAGCAGTTTACCCTACAGGCTTGAAGCTTTCTTT.